This is a list of T cell receptor beta chains from one sample in a study of neurological immune-mediated disorders. TCRdb ran MiXCR on the 5' RACE reads and lists one entry per CDR3 protein. The sample contains approximately 58,000 distinct CDR3 sequences, about an eighth of which appear only once. Sequenced material: PBMCs. The receptors were sampled from a man in his 60s in good health. The CDR3 runs from the conserved cysteine through the conserved F or W. A D gene is named only where the DNA matches it firmly. A clone size is listed for some rows: how often the clone was seen (once, few, many), or a class if it is expanded.

j_gene	v_gene	len	abundance	d_gene	CDR3aa	CDR3nt
TRBJ2-5	TRBV14	16	.	.	CASSQGVRSAQETQYF	TGTGCCAGCAGCCAAGGGGTCAGGTCCGCCCAAGAGACCCAGTACTTC
TRBJ2-6	TRBV20-1	16	many	.	CSARDRIYSGANVLTF	TGCAGTGCTAGAGATAGGATTTACTCTGGGGCCAACGTCCTGACTTTC
TRBJ2-4	TRBV4-3	16	many	.	CASSHRTSGTSNIQYF	TGCGCCAGCAGCCACCGGACCTCCGGGACATCAAACATTCAGTACTTC
TRBJ1-3	TRBV15	15	many	.	CATSREFLGGNTIYF	TGTGCCACCAGCAGAGAGTTTCTAGGGGGAAACACCATATATTTT
TRBJ2-1	TRBV5-1	14	many	.	CASSWGSTYNEQFF	TGCGCCAGCAGCTGGGGCTCAACCTACAATGAGCAGTTCTTC
TRBJ2-2	TRBV12-3/TRBV12-4	16	.	TRBD1	CASSLQRDRGPRELFF	TGTGCCAGCAGTTTACAACGGGACAGGGGGCCCCGGGAGCTGTTTTTT
TRBJ1-5	TRBV12-3/TRBV12-4	15	many	.	CASTRQERGNQPQHF	TGTGCCAGCACCAGGCAGGAGAGGGGCAATCAGCCCCAGCATTTT
TRBJ2-1	TRBV5-1	16	many	.	CASSSFRTASYNEQFF	TGCGCCAGCAGCTCCTTTAGGACAGCCTCCTACAATGAGCAGTTCTTC
TRBJ1-5	TRBV20-1	16	.	.	CSAIKLSNGGNQPQHF	TGCAGTGCTATAAAACTCTCTAATGGCGGGAATCAGCCCCAGCATTTT
TRBJ2-7	TRBV6-5	14	many	.	CASSYTASSYEQYF	TGTGCCAGCAGTTACACGGCTAGCTCCTACGAGCAGTACTTC
TRBJ2-7	TRBV5-1	17	many	TRBD2	CASSLGQPGGGGYEQYF	TGCGCCAGCAGCTTGGGCCAGCCGGGGGGTGGCGGGTACGAGCAGTACTTC
TRBJ2-7	TRBV7-2	14	many	.	CASSRDGALLEQYF	TGTGCCAGCAGCAGAGATGGCGCCCTACTTGAGCAGTACTTC
TRBJ2-5	TRBV7-2	14	many	.	CASSPWGGLETQYF	TGTGCCAGCAGTCCCTGGGGCGGCTTGGAGACCCAGTACTTC
TRBJ1-1	TRBV7-2	16	many	.	CASSLYLGDMNTEAFF	TGTGCCAGCAGCTTATACCTGGGAGACATGAACACTGAAGCTTTCTTT
TRBJ1-1	TRBV7-6	16	many	.	CASSLALGGKNTEAFF	TGTGCCAGCAGCTTAGCGCTTGGAGGGAAAAACACTGAAGCTTTCTTT
TRBJ1-5	TRBV20-1	15	many	.	CSARPIAGGNQPQHF	TGCAGTGCTAGGCCAATTGCAGGGGGCAATCAGCCCCAGCATTTT
TRBJ2-7	TRBV20-1	12	many	.	CSAGGPTYEQYF	TGCAGTGCGGGGGGCCCAACCTACGAGCAGTACTTC
TRBJ2-7	TRBV19	13	.	.	CASSIGHDYEQYF	TGTGCCAGTAGTATCGGACATGACTACGAGCAGTACTTC
TRBJ1-4	TRBV5-1	15	many	.	CASSALRATNEKLFF	TGCGCCAGCAGCGCGCTCCGTGCAACTAATGAAAAACTGTTTTTT
TRBJ1-2	TRBV7-2	14	.	.	CASSLEVRGYGYTF	TGTGCCAGCAGCTTAGAGGTTCGGGGCTATGGCTACACCTTC